One sample yielded the 4 T cell receptor beta chains listed below, sequenced in a study of beta chain features in type 1 diabetes. The entirety of the isolated RNA underwent reverse transcription, so expressed TCRB transcripts were sequenced. Sequencing used immunoSEQ multiplex PCR; TCRdb keeps in-frame clones, though not all of them. The sample comprises under 900,000 clones, about a sixth of which are singletons, and 0.02% to 0.025% rests with the top ten. Input material: naive CD4+ T cells from blood. These receptors came from a young woman in good health.

The chain is built from TRBV5-1 and TRBJ1-2; unclear D gene. Germline V CDR1 and CDR2: SGHRS, YFSETQ. The CDR3 is 14 residues long. Trimming stripped 4 bases from V and 4 bases from J, with 14 bases between. Written as DNA, the CDR3 is TGCGCCAGCAGCCCGGTGGCGGACCCCTATGGCTACACCTTC. It encodes CASSPVADPYGYTF.

This clone was seen more than once but under ten times. The gene calls are TRBV11-2 and TRBJ2-5; D gene uncertain. Trimming shortened V by 5 bases and J by 2 bases, and 6 bases separated the two germline ends. The CDR3 is 12 residues long. Germline-derived CDR1 and CDR2 are SGHAT and FQNNGV. The CDR3 reads CASSENQETQYF. DNA for the CDR3: TGTGCCAGCAGCGAAAATCAAGAGACCCAGTACTTC.

This clone was seen more than once but under ten times. The V and J genes are TRBV12-5 and TRBJ2-1; D call uncertain. CDR1 is LGHNT and CDR2 is FRNRAP in the germline V gene. V was trimmed by 1 base and J by 4 bases, leaving 8 bases between them. This CDR3 region has 14 residues. CDR3 DNA sequence: TGTGCTAGTGGTTTGGGTCCCCCATACAATGAGCAGTTCTTC. Translated, it gives CASGLGPPYNEQFF.

The table lists this clone with a few counts. This chain uses TRBV28 with TRBJ1-5; D perhaps matches TRBD1 (5 bases). Germline V gene sequence: CDR1 MDHEN, CDR2 SYDVKM. V gave up 3 bases and J gave up 7 bases, with 19 bases separating them. The CDR3 has 16 amino acids. CDR3 residues: CASSFVSSPGGQPQHF. In DNA, the CDR3 is TGTGCCAGCAGTTTTGTCTCGTCACCCGGGGGACAGCCCCAGCATTTT.